The 23 T cell receptor beta chains listed next were all sequenced from one sample in a study of graft-versus-host responses after intestinal transplantation. The assay was immunoSEQ multiplex PCR, and TCRdb's table has in-frame clones only and misses some. The data show 40,000 or so clones, with over 85% seen just once and approximately 0.71% held by the top ten. Sequences were derived from PBMCs, sampled 16 days after intestinal transplant. All receptors derive from a human patient who received an intestinal transplant, so some T cells may come from the graft donor.

The chain uses TRBV28 and TRBJ1-1; 9 nucleotides match TRBD1. J lost 4 bases, V lost 4 bases, and 10 bases had no gene match. The CDR3 loop spans 16 amino acids. Germline V CDR1 and CDR2: MDHEN, SYDVKM. The CDR3 nucleotides read TGTGCCAGCAGTTACTACAGGGGGCCCGGAAGCACTGAAGCTTTCTTT. Translation gives CASSYYRGPGSTEAFF.

This clone has only a few counts. V usage is TRBV4-3 and J usage is TRBJ2-1, with 8 bases fitting TRBD2. In germline, CDR1 is LGHNA, CDR2 YSLEER. The CDR3 is 13 residues long. V shed 2 bases and J 8 bases; nucleotides not matched to a gene: 2. CDR3: CASSQQTSDEQFF. The CDR3 DNA reads TGCGCCAGCAGCCAACAGACTAGCGATGAGCAGTTCTTC.

The chain recombines TRBV11-2 with TRBJ1-2; TRBD1 agrees at 10 bases. The germline gives CDR1 SGHAT, CDR2 FQNNGV. Trimming took 2 bases from V and 1 from J; bases not matched to a gene: 10. CDR3 length: 18 residues. In DNA, the CDR3 is TGTGCCAGCAGCTTAAAGGTAGGGCGGGACAGGGGTAACTATGGCTACACCTTC. It codes for CASSLKVGRDRGNYGYTF.

The chain employs TRBV28 and TRBJ2-7, with 7 bases lining up with TRBD1. V lost 7 bases to trimming and J lost 3 bases; unmatched junction nucleotides: 6. This CDR3 is built from 13 residues. Looked up from germline, CDR1 is MDHEN and CDR2 is SYDVKM. The CDR3 DNA sequence: TGTGCCAGCATCAACAGGGGTTACTACGAGCAGTACTTC. Translated, it gives CASINRGYYEQYF.

The chain links TRBV19 to TRBJ2-7; D is undetermined. Trimming pared 3 bases from V and 5 bases from J, leaving 8 bases between. CDR1 and CDR2 (germline): LNHDA, SQIVND (reference sequence). The CDR3 is 12 residues long. Written as DNA, the CDR3 is TGTGCCAGTAGTATTTCCAGGAACGAGCAGTACTTC. This encodes CASSISRNEQYF. The full variable domain, completed using reference TRBV19 and TRBJ2-7, is DGGITQSPKYLFRKEGQNVTLSCEQNLNHDAMYWYRQDPGQGLRLIYYSQIVNDFQKGDIAEGYSVSREKKESFPLTVTSAQKNPTAFYLCASSISRNEQYFGPGTRLTVT.

The V call is TRBV28, the J call TRBJ2-1; D remains ambiguous. The V end lost 2 bases, the J end lost 4 bases, and 12 bases lay between the germline ends. The CDR3 is 15 residues long. Germline V gene data show CDR1 as MDHEN and CDR2 as SYDVKM. The CDR3 loop is CASSLRRTFYNEQFF. DNA for the CDR3: TGTGCCAGCAGTTTACGACGCACCTTTTACAATGAGCAGTTCTTC.

This clone was recorded only once. This chain's CDR3 is CATASFSEQFF. The CDR3 region has the DNA TGTGCCACCGCTAGCTTCAGTGAGCAGTTCTTC. The J gene is TRBJ2-1, the V gene TRBV6-5, with TRBD2 as a possible D gene (5 bases). The CDR3 loop spans 11 amino acids. In germline, CDR1 is MNHEY, CDR2 SVGAGI. V was cut by 10 bases and J by 9 bases, with 13 bases left in between.

This clone has only one observation. The gene calls are TRBV4-2 and TRBJ1-1, with unresolved D. This CDR3 region has 14 residues. Germline CDR1 and CDR2: LGHNA and YNFKEQ. The V and J ends lost 1 base and 1 base respectively, with 7 bases between them. CDR3 sequence (DNA): TGTGCCAGCAGCCAAGTATACAAGAACACTGAAGCTTTCTTT. Amino acids: CASSQVYKNTEAFF.

This clone was counted a single time. In DNA form, the CDR3 reads TGTGCCAGCAGTCCCGGACTAGCGGGGTGGGCGGTGCAGTACTTC. Translating gives CASSPGLAGWAVQYF. The chain carries TRBV28 and TRBJ2-7; the match to TRBD2 covers 12 bases. V gave up 5 bases and J gave up 9 bases; unmatched junction bases: 11. The CDR3 is made up of 15 amino acids. Per the germline V gene, CDR1 is MDHEN and CDR2 is SYDVKM. The whole variable domain, filled in from reference TRBV28 and TRBJ2-7, reads DVKVTQSSRYLVKRTGEKVFLECVQDMDHENMFWYRQDPGLGLRLIYFSYDVKMKEKGDIPEGYSVSREKKERFSLILESASTNQTSMYLCASSPGLAGWAVQYFGPGTRLTVT.

This clone showed up just a few times. The chain links TRBV5-1 to TRBJ1-5, with unresolved D. Trimming removed 3 bases at V and 7 bases at J, with 11 bases between. Germline V gene sequence: CDR1 SGHRS, CDR2 YFSETQ. This CDR3 is built from 13 residues. The CDR3 DNA reads TGCGCCAGCAGCTCAAGAGGAGAACAGCCCCAGCATTTT. It yields the protein CASSSRGEQPQHF.

In regard to this clone: Germline is not matched at one junction end, which may reflect a read error. This rearrangement joins TRBV29-1 to TRBJ2-7, with TRBD2 identical over 14 bases. The CDR3 length is 14 residues. The germline CDR1 and CDR2 sequences are SQVTM and ANQGSEA. CDR3 sequence reads: CSARTSGRLGERYF. Written as DNA, the CDR3 is TGCAGCGCCCGGACTAGCGGGAGGCTGGGGGAGCGGTATTTC.

This chain joins TRBV4-1 and TRBJ2-1; the match to TRBD2 covers 11 bases. Germline V gene data show CDR1 as MGHRA and CDR2 as YSYEKL. V lost 0 bases, J lost 9 bases, and 4 bases stayed unmatched. This CDR3 is built from 15 residues. The CDR3 protein is CASSQETTSGIEQFF. In DNA, the CDR3 is TGCGCCAGCAGCCAAGAAACGACTAGCGGGATTGAGCAGTTCTTC.

The V and J genes are TRBV10-3 and TRBJ2-2, with D perhaps matching TRBD2 (6 bases). CDR3 length equals 14 residues. Germline V gene data show CDR1 as ENHRY and CDR2 as SYGVKD. V dropped 7 bases and J dropped 3 bases, with 12 bases sitting between them. This chain's CDR3 is CAITSGDYTGELFF. The CDR3 DNA reads as TGTGCCATCACCTCCGGGGACTACACCGGGGAGCTGTTTTTT.

This clone came up a few times. The V gene is TRBV7-9, the J gene TRBJ1-1, with 7 bases lining up with TRBD1. Germline V gene sequence: CDR1 SEHNR, CDR2 FQNEAQ (reference sequence). Trimming removed 5 bases from V and 8 bases from J; junction bases left unmatched: 5. The CDR3 is made up of 12 amino acids. Written as DNA, the CDR3 is TGTGCCAGCAGCCCAGGGGGGGGAGAAGCTTTCTTT. Translation gives CASSPGGGEAFF. Complete variable domain (other parts from reference TRBV7-9 and TRBJ1-1): DTGVSQNPRHKITKRGQNVTFRCDPISEHNRLYWYRQTLGQGPEFLTYFQNEAQLEKSRLLSDRFSAERPKGSFSTLEIQRTEQGDSAMYLCASSPGGGEAFFGQGTRLTVV.

This rearrangement joins TRBV13 to TRBJ2-7, with 9 bases lining up with TRBD2. The CDR3 length is 15 residues. V lost 0 bases, J lost 2 bases, and 2 bases stayed unmatched. Germline V lookup: CDR1 PRHDT, CDR2 FYEKMQ (reference sequence). The CDR3 here is CASSLGLAGTYEQYF. CDR3 DNA: TGTGCCAGCAGCTTAGGTCTAGCGGGGACCTACGAGCAGTACTTC.

This sequence joins TRBV4-1 and TRBJ2-3, with TRBD2 matching 11 bases. The trim removed 2 bases at V and 2 bases at J, leaving 6 bases unmatched. Germline CDR1 reads MGHRA; CDR2 reads YSYEKL. This CDR3 has 17 amino acids. The CDR3 is CASSQNSGRASTDTQYF. For the CDR3, the DNA is TGCGCCAGCAGCCAAAATAGCGGGAGGGCCTCCACAGATACGCAGTATTTT.

The chain carries TRBV18 and TRBJ1-2, with 8 bases fitting TRBD1. The CDR3 totals 14 residues. V shed 3 bases and J 4 bases; nucleotides not matched to a gene: 4. Per germline, CDR1 KGHSH and CDR2 LQKENI. Written as DNA, the CDR3 is TGTGCCAGCTCACCGTCCGGACAGGGCTATGGCTACACCTTC. Translated: CASSPSGQGYGYTF.

The V and J genes are TRBV30 and TRBJ2-7, with 7 bases fitting TRBD2. Germline CDR1 is GTSNPN and CDR2 is SVGIG (reference sequence). V trimming: 2 bases; J trimming: 5 bases; junction bases outside the gene matches: 6. This CDR3 region has 13 residues. The CDR3 DNA is TGTGCCTGGAGTTTTGGGCTAGCGGACGAGCAGTACTTC. It yields the protein CAWSFGLADEQYF.

The gene calls are TRBV9 and TRBJ2-7, with 7 bases that match TRBD1. In germline, CDR1 is SGDLS, CDR2 YYNGEE. Germline trimming cut 4 bases from V and 1 base from J; bases unmatched to any gene: 11. The CDR3 covers 16 residues. The CDR3 reads CASSPIGQVNSYEQYF. The DNA of the CDR3 is TGTGCCAGCAGCCCGATCGGACAGGTTAATTCCTACGAGCAGTACTTC.

This chain links TRBV19 with TRBJ2-4, with 15 bases identical to TRBD2. Germline lookup yields CDR1 LNHDA and CDR2 SQIVND (reference sequence). V was pared by 7 bases and J by 7 bases, with 5 bases of the junction left unmatched. This CDR3 has 15 residues. In DNA form, the CDR3 reads TGTGCCAGTACTCGGACTAGCGGGAGGGCCAACATTCAGTACTTC. This translates into CASTRTSGRANIQYF.

This chain connects TRBV9 to TRBJ2-1; 8 nucleotides match TRBD2. The CDR3 totals 19 residues. From germline, CDR1 is SGDLS and CDR2 YYNGEE. Losses at the gene ends were 0 bases for V and 3 bases for J; bases not matched to a gene: 14. CDR3 residues: CASSVVGVRAGEIYNEQFF. The DNA of the CDR3 is TGTGCCAGCAGCGTAGTTGGGGTCCGAGCGGGAGAGATCTACAATGAGCAGTTCTTC.

This chain connects TRBV27 to TRBJ2-7; TRBD2 matches 13 bases. The CDR3 totals 15 residues. The V gene's germline CDR1 is MNHEY and CDR2 SMNVEV (reference sequence). Trimming removed 5 bases from V and 6 bases from J; junction bases left unmatched: 7. The CDR3 loop is CASSLGTSGILEQYF. The DNA of the CDR3 is TGTGCCAGCAGTCTAGGGACTAGCGGGATTCTCGAGCAGTACTTC.

The genes are TRBV29-1 and TRBJ2-1, with D perhaps TRBD2 (6 bases). Trimming took off 3 bases at V and 7 bases at J, with 16 bases between the two ends. The CDR3 is made up of 14 amino acids. Germline V gives CDR1 SQVTM, CDR2 ANQGSEA. The CDR3 spells CSVDPGLHVNEQFF. DNA of the CDR3: TGCAGCGTTGACCCAGGACTACACGTAAATGAGCAGTTCTTC.